This T cell receptor (beta chain) was documented in a study of read filtering for tumor transcriptome and immune sequencing. Germline CDR1 reads SGHAT; CDR2 reads FQNNGV. This CDR3 has 14 residues. Molecular barcoded adaptors covering alpha/delta and beta/gamma chains were used on 400 to 450 ng RNA. TCRdb analysed the reads with MiXCR anew, one entry per CDR3 protein. The table has 30,000 to 50,000 distinct CDR3 sequences, about an eighth seen once. Notes on this clonotype: One junction end disagrees with the germline gene, perhaps due to a read error.

This chain links TRBV11-2 with TRBJ1-1; D may be TRBD1 (5 bases). The specimen sequenced was a population of CD138-negative cells sorted from bone marrow. This TCR was recovered from a donor aged 40 or over with multiple myeloma. CDR3 sequence (DNA): TGTGCCAGCAGCTTAGACGGGCTCGGGACTGAAGCTCTCTTT. Amino acid sequence: CASSLDGLGTEALF.